This T cell receptor beta chain emerged from a study of blood T cell repertoires in COVID-19. Enrollment of patients from Seattle took place during active infection, with longitudinal follow-up. Only in-frame clones appear in the TCRdb table, and some are missing; sequencing was by immunoSEQ multiplex PCR. The sample yields 150,000 to 200,000 clones, 85% to 90% seen once. Germline V lookup: CDR1 SGHNT, CDR2 YYREEE (reference sequence). There are 14 residues in the CDR3. Trimming shortened V by 4 bases and J by 6 bases, and 16 bases separated the two germline ends. The sequencing input was peripheral blood. This sequence joins TRBV5-4 and TRBJ2-5, with D possibly being TRBD1 (7 bases). The clonotype originates from a woman between 70 and 85 years old with COVID-19, enrolled during active disease. CDR3 amino acids: CASSPSTGRKTQYF. CDR3 nucleotide sequence: TGTGCCAGCAGCCCCTCGACAGGGAGGAAGACCCAGTACTTC. Full variable domain (rest looked up from reference TRBV5-4 and TRBJ2-5): ETGVTQSPTHLIKTRGQQVTLRCSSQSGHNTVSWYQQALGQGPQFIFQYYREEENGRGNFPPRFSGLQFPNYSSELNVNALELDDSALYLCASSPSTGRKTQYFGPGTRLLVL.